The rows below give T cell receptor beta chains drawn from one sample of a study of shared T cell receptors in the human thymus. Clones were read by immunoSEQ multiplex PCR, and TCRdb kept only the in-frame ones, dropping some. In the table there are roughly 68,000 clones, roughly 96% of which are singletons. The specimen sequenced was thymocytes. These receptors originate from a human donor. Each CDR3 is given with its conserved first and last residue. A D gene is named only where the DNA matches it firmly. Size is stated for part of the rows, as once, few or many counts, or as a class when the clone is expanded.

size,V,D,length,J,DNA,CDR3
NA,TRBV15,TRBD1,20,TRBJ1-1,TGTGCCACCAGCCCCTCTATCCGGGACAGGGAAAGCGACATGAACACTGAAGCTTTCTTT,CATSPSIRDRESDMNTEAFF
NA,TRBV5-4,NA,13,TRBJ2-5,TGTGCCAGCAGCTTGATCATCCAAGAGACCCAGTACTTC,CASSLIIQETQYF
NA,TRBV12-1,NA,17,TRBJ1-2,TGTGCCAGCAGCTTACCCAGAACAGGGGGCGGACGCTATGGCTACACCTTC,CASSLPRTGGGRYGYTF
NA,TRBV7-9,NA,15,TRBJ1-2,TGTGCCAGCAGCCCTACCCTTCGGATCAACTATGGCTACACCTTC,CASSPTLRINYGYTF
NA,TRBV7-2,NA,14,TRBJ1-1,TGTGCCAGCAGCTCGCTAGTAGGAGACACTGAAGCTTTCTTT,CASSSLVGDTEAFF
once,TRBV19,TRBD2,16,TRBJ2-1,TGTGCCAGTAGCTTGAAAGCGGGGGGGCTTTTTGTCGAGCAGTTCTTC,CASSLKAGGLFVEQFF
NA,TRBV6-6,NA,14,TRBJ1-1,TGTGCCAGCAGTGCGCAATATATGAACACTGAAGCTTTCTTT,CASSAQYMNTEAFF
NA,TRBV15,NA,20,TRBJ1-3,TGTGCCACCAGCAAAAGCAGGGTCAGGGTTGACCTGGGCTCTGGAAACACCATATATTTT,CATSKSRVRVDLGSGNTIYF
NA,TRBV19,TRBD1,14,TRBJ1-1,TGTGCCAGTAAGGACAGGGCAGGGTGTGGTGAAGCTTTCTTT,CASKDRAGCGEAFF
NA,TRBV7-2,TRBD1,14,TRBJ1-3,TGTGCCAGCAGCCGCAGGGGGCTTAGCGACACCATATATTTT,CASSRRGLSDTIYF
NA,TRBV4-1,NA,14,TRBJ2-5,TGCGCCAGCAGCCATAAGGGGGGGCAAGAGACCCAGTACTTC,CASSHKGGQETQYF
NA,TRBV7-3,NA,15,TRBJ2-7,TGTGCCACAGGGCGGTGGGCATTTGGCCCCTACGAGCAGTACTTC,CATGRWAFGPYEQYF
NA,TRBV7-4,NA,15,TRBJ1-1,TGTGCCAGCAGCTTATGGGGCCAAGAGGGCACTGAAGCTTTCTTT,CASSLWGQEGTEAFF
NA,TRBV5-1,TRBD2,16,TRBJ2-3,TGCGCCAGCAGCTTGCCTAGCGGGTCCCATTTCGATACGCAGTATTTT,CASSLPSGSHFDTQYF
NA,TRBV11-3,NA,13,TRBJ2-1,TGTGCCAGCAGCTTAGGAGTAGGCAATGAGCAGTTCTTC,CASSLGVGNEQFF
NA,TRBV14,NA,13,TRBJ1-1,TGTGCCAGCAGCCACCCAATTATTGGTGAAGCTTTCTTT,CASSHPIIGEAFF
NA,TRBV7-9,TRBD2,15,TRBJ2-5,TGTGCCAGCAGCTTGCGGCTAGCGGGCGAAGAGACCCAGTACTTC,CASSLRLAGEETQYF
NA,TRBV9,TRBD1,15,TRBJ1-2,TGTGCCAGCAGCGTAGCTACCAGGGGGCGGGATGGCTACACCTTC,CASSVATRGRDGYTF
NA,TRBV5-4,NA,15,TRBJ2-3,TGTGCCAGCAGCTTGGGGGGCCTGATCACAGATACGCAGTATTTT,CASSLGGLITDTQYF
NA,TRBV4-1,NA,16,TRBJ1-2,TGCGCCAGCAGCCAAGAGGGGGGGTTGTTACCCTATGGCTACACCTTC,CASSQEGGLLPYGYTF
NA,TRBV10-1,TRBD1,14,TRBJ2-7,TGCGCCAGCAGGGACAGGGGGCGGGAGTACGAGCAGTACTTC,CASRDRGREYEQYF
NA,TRBV6-4,NA,12,TRBJ2-1,TGTGCCAGCAGTGACGGCGGGAATGAGCAGTTCTTC,CASSDGGNEQFF
NA,TRBV2,NA,12,TRBJ2-3,TGTGCCAGCAGTGGGGGGGACTATACGCAGTATTTT,CASSGGDYTQYF
NA,TRBV29-1,NA,17,TRBJ1-5,TGCAGCGTTGTCTTAACAGCCGGCTCTTATAGCAATCAGCCCCAGCATTTT,CSVVLTAGSYSNQPQHF
NA,TRBV19,TRBD1,14,TRBJ1-5,TGTGCCAGTAGTATTGGACAGGGGGACCAGCCCCAGCATTTT,CASSIGQGDQPQHF
NA,TRBV6-1,NA,15,TRBJ2-1,TGTGCCAGCAGTCCGAGGACCCCCCACCACAATGAGCAGTTCTTC,CASSPRTPHHNEQFF
NA,TRBV28,NA,15,TRBJ1-5,TGTGCCAGCAGTCTGCCGGGGAAGTGGGGTCAGCCCCAGCATTTT,CASSLPGKWGQPQHF
NA,TRBV11-2,NA,15,TRBJ1-1,TGTGCCAGCAGCTTCGACAGGCCGAGGTACACTGAAGCTTTCTTT,CASSFDRPRYTEAFF
NA,TRBV7-2,NA,15,TRBJ2-3,TGTGCCAGCAGCCCAGGGGACCCGAGCACAGATACGCAGTATTTT,CASSPGDPSTDTQYF
NA,TRBV18,NA,16,TRBJ1-4,TGTGCCAGCTCACCACCGGTTGGCCAGGGGAAAGGGAAACTGTTTTTT,CASSPPVGQGKGKLFF
NA,TRBV11-2,TRBD1,18,TRBJ1-6,TGTGCCAGCAGCTCTAGGGCACCCCGGGACAGGGAGTCCGAGCCCCTCCACTTT,CASSSRAPRDRESEPLHF
NA,TRBV7-9,TRBD1,19,TRBJ1-5,TGTGCCAGCAGCTTACTTCCCCCGGGACAGGACTATAGCAATCAGCCCCAGCATTTT,CASSLLPPGQDYSNQPQHF
NA,TRBV29-1,TRBD1,17,TRBJ1-1,TGCAGCGTCGGAACCGGGACAGGGACCGACATGAACACTGAAGCTTTCTTT,CSVGTGTGTDMNTEAFF
NA,TRBV7-9,NA,14,TRBJ1-6,TGTGCCAGCAGCCCCCACGGGCCGGGTTCACCCCTCCACTTT,CASSPHGPGSPLHF
NA,TRBV27,TRBD1,18,TRBJ2-6,TGTGCCAGCAGCTTAAACCGGACAGGCCTCTCTGGGGCCAACGTCCTGACTTTC,CASSLNRTGLSGANVLTF
NA,TRBV28,NA,14,TRBJ2-2,TGTGCCAGCAGTTTACGGGTAGCCCCCGGGGAGCTGTTTTTT,CASSLRVAPGELFF
NA,TRBV2,NA,21,TRBJ2-6,TGTGCCAGCACCCGACCTCGGCAGGCCCCTATACTTTCCTCTGGGGCCAACGTCCTGACTTTC,CASTRPRQAPILSSGANVLTF
NA,TRBV5-1,TRBD1,17,TRBJ1-1,TGCGCCAGCAGCTCAGACAGGGGGCGCTTTGGTAACACTGAAGCTTTCTTT,CASSSDRGRFGNTEAFF
NA,TRBV28,NA,16,TRBJ1-6,TGTGCCAGCAGCCCTCCTGAGTGGGCTTATAATTCACCCCTCCACTTT,CASSPPEWAYNSPLHF
NA,TRBV14,TRBD2,15,TRBJ2-1,TGTGCCAGCAGCCTAGCGGGGGGGCCGGGGAATGAGCAGTTCTTC,CASSLAGGPGNEQFF